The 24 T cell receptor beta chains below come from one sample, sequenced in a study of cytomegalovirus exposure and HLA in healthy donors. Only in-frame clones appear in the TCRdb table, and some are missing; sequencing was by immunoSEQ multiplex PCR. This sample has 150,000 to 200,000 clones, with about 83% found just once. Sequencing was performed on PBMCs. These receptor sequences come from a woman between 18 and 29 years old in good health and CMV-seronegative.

The CDR3 DNA follows: TGTGCCAGCTCACCGCGGGACAGCCTAACCTACGAGCAGTACTTC. Protein product: CASSPRDSLTYEQYF. The V gene is TRBV18, the J gene TRBJ2-7; a possible D gene is TRBD1 (7 bases). The CDR3 consists of 15 residues. V was pared by 3 bases and J by 2 bases, with 14 bases between. The germline gives CDR1 KGHSH, CDR2 LQKENI. Looking up the rest from reference TRBV18 and TRBJ2-7 gives the full variable domain: NAGVMQNPRHLVRRRGQEARLRCSPMKGHSHVYWYRQLPEEGLKFMVYLQKENIIDESGMPKERFSAEFPKEGPSILRIQQVVRGDSAAYFCASSPRDSLTYEQYFGPGTRLTVT.

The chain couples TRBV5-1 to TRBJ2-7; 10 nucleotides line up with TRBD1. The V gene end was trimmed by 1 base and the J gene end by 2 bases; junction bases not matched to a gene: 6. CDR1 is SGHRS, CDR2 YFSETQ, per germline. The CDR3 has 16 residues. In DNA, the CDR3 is TGCGCCAGCAGCTTGTTGCTGGGACAGGGGACCTACGAGCAGTACTTC. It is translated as CASSLLLGQGTYEQYF.

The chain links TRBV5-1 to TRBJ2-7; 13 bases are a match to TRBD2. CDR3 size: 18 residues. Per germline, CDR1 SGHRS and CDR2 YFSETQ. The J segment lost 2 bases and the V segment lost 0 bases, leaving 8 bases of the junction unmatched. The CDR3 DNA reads TGCGCCAGCAGCTTGGGGACTAGCGGGAGAGTTTATCCCTACGAGCAGTACTTC. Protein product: CASSLGTSGRVYPYEQYF.

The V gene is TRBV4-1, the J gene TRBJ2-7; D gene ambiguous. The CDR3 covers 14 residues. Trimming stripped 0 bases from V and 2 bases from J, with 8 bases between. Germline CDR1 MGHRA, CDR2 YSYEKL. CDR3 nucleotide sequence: TGCGCCAGCAGCCAAGATCCAGGAACCTACGAGCAGTACTTC. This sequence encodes CASSQDPGTYEQYF.

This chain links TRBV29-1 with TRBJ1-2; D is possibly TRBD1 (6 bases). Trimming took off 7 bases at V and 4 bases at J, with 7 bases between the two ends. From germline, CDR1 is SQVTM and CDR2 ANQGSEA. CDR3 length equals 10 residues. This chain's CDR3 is CSAGVYGYTF. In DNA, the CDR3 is TGCAGCGCAGGGGTCTATGGCTACACCTTC.

The CDR3 here is CASGPFGLHQETQYF. The CDR3 bases are TGTGCCAGCGGGCCATTTGGACTCCACCAAGAGACCCAGTACTTC. The chain employs TRBV2 and TRBJ2-5; possible D gene TRBD2, 5 bases. In germline, CDR1 is SNHLY, CDR2 FYNNEI. The CDR3 totals 15 residues. V lost 8 bases and J lost 0, with 16 bases in between. The whole variable domain, filled in from reference TRBV2 and TRBJ2-5, reads EPEVTQTPSHQVTQMGQEVILRCVPISNHLYFYWYRQILGQKVEFLVSFYNNEISEKSEIFDDQFSVERPDGSNFTLKIRSTKLEDSAMYFCASGPFGLHQETQYFGPGTRLLVL.

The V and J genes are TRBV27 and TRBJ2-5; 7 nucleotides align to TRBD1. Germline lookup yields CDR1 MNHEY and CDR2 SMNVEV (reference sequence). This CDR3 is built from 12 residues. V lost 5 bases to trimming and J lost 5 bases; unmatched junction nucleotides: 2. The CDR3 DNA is TGTGCCAGCAGTGCACAGGGGGAGACCCAGTACTTC. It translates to CASSAQGETQYF.

CDR3 bases: TGTGCCATCAGTGTGAGCGGGAGGATGGGGGAGCAGTACTTC. Translation gives CAISVSGRMGEQYF. The genes are TRBV10-3 and TRBJ2-7; 9 bases fit TRBD2. The length of the CDR3 is 14 residues. Germline V gene sequence: CDR1 ENHRY, CDR2 SYGVKD. V lost 4 bases, J lost 7 bases, and 8 bases stayed unmatched.

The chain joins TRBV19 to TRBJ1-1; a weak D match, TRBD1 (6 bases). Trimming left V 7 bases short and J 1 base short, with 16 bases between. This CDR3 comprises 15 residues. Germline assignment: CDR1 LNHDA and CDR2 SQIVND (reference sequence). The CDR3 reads CASIILGQKNTEAFF. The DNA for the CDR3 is TGTGCCAGTATAATCTTAGGACAGAAGAACACTGAAGCTTTCTTT.

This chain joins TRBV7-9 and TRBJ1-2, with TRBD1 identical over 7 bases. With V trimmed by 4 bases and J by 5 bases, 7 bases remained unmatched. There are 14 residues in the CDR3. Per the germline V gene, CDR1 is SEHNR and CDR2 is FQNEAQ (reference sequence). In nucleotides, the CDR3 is TGTGCCAGCAGCTACGCCGGGACAGATTATGGCTACACCTTC. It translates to CASSYAGTDYGYTF.

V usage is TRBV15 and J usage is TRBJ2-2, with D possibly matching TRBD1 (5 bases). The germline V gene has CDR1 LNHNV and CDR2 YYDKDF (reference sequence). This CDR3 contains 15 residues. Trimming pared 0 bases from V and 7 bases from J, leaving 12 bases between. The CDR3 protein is CATSRDAQGGGELFF. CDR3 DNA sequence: TGTGCCACCAGCAGAGATGCCCAGGGCGGCGGGGAGCTGTTTTTT.

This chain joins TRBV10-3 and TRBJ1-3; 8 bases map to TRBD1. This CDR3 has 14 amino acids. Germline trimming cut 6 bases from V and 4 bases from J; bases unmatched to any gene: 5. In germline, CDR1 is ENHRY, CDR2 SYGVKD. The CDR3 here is CAIRDRVDGNTIYF. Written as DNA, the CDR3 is TGTGCCATCAGGGACAGGGTCGACGGAAACACCATATATTTT.

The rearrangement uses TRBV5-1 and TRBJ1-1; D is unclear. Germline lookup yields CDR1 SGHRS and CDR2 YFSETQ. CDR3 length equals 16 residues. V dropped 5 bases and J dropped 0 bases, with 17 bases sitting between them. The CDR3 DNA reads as TGCGCCAGCAGGCCGAGTGGTAGCAGACTGAACACTGAAGCTTTCTTT. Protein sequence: CASRPSGSRLNTEAFF.

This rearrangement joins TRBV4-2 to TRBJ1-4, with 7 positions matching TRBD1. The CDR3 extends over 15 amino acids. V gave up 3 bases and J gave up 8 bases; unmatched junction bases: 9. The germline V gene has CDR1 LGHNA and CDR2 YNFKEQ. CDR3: CASSQGDRDGEKLFF. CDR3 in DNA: TGTGCCAGCAGCCAGGGAGACAGGGACGGGGAAAAACTGTTTTTT.

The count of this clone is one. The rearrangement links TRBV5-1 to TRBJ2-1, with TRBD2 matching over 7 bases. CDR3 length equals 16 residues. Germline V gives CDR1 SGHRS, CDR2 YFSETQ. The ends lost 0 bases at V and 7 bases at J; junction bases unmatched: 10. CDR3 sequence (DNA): TGCGCCAGCAGCTTGGTTGCGGGAGCCGGGTTGAATGAGCAGTTCTTC. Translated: CASSLVAGAGLNEQFF.

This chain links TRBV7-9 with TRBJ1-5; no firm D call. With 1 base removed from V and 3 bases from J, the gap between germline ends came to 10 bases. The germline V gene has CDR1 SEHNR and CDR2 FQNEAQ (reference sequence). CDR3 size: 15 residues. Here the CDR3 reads CASSLGVAVNQPQHF. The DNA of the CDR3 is TGTGCCAGCAGCTTAGGTGTGGCGGTCAATCAGCCCCAGCATTTT.

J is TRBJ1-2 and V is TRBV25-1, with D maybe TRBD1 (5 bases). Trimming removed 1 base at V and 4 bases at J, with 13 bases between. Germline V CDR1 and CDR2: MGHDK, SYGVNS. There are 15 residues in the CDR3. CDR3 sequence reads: CASSEWDGGAYGYTF. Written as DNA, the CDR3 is TGTGCCAGCAGTGAATGGGATGGAGGGGCCTATGGCTACACCTTC.

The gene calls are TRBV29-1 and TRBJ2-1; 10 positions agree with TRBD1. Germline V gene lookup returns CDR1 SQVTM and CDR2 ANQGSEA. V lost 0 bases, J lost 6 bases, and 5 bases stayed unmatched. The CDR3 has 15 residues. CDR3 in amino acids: CSVEDTGQGPNEQFF. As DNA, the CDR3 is TGCAGCGTTGAAGATACGGGACAGGGGCCCAATGAGCAGTTCTTC.

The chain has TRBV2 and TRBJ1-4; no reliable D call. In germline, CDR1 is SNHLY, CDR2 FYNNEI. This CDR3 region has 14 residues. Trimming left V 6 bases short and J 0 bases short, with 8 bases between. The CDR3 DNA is TGTGCCAGCAGGACGGGGACAACTAATGAAAAACTGTTTTTT. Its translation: CASRTGTTNEKLFF.

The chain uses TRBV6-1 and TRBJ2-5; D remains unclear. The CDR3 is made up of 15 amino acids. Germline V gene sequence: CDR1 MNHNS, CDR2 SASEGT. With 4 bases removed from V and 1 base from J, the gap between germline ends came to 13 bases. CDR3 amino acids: CASSAQSTLQETQYF. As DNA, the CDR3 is TGTGCCAGCAGTGCCCAATCTACCCTCCAAGAGACCCAGTACTTC.

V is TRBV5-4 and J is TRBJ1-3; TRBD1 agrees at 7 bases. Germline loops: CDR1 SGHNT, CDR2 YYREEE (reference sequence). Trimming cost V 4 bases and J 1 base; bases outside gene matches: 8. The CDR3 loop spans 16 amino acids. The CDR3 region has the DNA TGTGCCAGCAGCGGCGGGACAGTGGTTTCTGGAAACACCATATATTTT. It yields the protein CASSGGTVVSGNTIYF.

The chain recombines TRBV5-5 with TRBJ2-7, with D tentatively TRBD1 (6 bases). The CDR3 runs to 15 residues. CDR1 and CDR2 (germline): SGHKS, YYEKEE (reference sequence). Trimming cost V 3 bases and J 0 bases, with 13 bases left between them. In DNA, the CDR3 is TGTGCCAGCAGCTCAACCGGGACAAACTCCTACGAGCAGTACTTC. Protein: CASSSTGTNSYEQYF.

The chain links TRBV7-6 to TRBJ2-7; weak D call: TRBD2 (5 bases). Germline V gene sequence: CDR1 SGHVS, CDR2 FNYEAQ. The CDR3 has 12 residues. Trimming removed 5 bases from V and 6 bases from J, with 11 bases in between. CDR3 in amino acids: CASSRREGEQYF. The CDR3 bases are TGTGCCAGCAGCCGCCGAGAGGGCGAGCAGTACTTC.

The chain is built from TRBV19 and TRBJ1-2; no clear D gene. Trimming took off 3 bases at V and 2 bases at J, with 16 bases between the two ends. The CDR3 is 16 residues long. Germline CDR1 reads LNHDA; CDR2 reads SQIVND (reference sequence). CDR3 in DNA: TGTGCCAGTAGTATTGGTTTTCCGGGCGGGAACTATGGCTACACCTTC. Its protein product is CASSIGFPGGNYGYTF. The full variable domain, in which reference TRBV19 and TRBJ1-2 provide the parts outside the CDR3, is DGGITQSPKYLFRKEGQNVTLSCEQNLNHDAMYWYRQDPGQGLRLIYYSQIVNDFQKGDIAEGYSVSREKKESFPLTVTSAQKNPTAFYLCASSIGFPGGNYGYTFGSGTRLTVV.